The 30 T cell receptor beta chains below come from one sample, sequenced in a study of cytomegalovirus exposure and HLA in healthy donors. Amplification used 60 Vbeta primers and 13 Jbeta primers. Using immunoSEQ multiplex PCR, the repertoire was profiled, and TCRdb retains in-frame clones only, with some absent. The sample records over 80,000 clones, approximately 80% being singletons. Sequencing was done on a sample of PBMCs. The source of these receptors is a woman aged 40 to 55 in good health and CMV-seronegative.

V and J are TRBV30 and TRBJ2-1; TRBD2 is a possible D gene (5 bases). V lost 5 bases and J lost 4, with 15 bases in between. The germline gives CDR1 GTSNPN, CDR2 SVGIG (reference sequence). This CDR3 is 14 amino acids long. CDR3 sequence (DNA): TGTGCCTGGGGACCGGGATCACCTTACAATGAGCAGTTCTTC. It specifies CAWGPGSPYNEQFF.

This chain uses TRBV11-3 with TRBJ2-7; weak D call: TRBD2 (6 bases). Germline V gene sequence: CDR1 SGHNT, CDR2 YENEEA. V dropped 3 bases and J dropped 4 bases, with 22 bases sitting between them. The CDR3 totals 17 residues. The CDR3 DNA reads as TGTGCCAGCAGCTTGTCTCCCTCAGGGAGGTCCTCTTACGAGCAGTACTTC. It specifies CASSLSPSGRSSYEQYF.

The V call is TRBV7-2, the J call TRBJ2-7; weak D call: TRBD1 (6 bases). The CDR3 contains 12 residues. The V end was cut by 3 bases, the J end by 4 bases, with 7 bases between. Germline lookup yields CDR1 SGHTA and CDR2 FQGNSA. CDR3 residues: CASSFQGYEQYF. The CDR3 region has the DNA TGTGCCAGCAGCTTTCAGGGGTACGAGCAGTACTTC.

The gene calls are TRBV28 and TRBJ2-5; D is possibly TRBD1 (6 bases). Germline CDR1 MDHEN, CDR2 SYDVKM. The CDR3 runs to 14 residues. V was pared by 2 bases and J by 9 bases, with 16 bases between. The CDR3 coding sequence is TGTGCCAGCAGTTTAGGGACACCCATCGGGTCCCAGTACTTC. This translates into CASSLGTPIGSQYF.

The CDR3 DNA sequence: TGTGCCAGCAGTCTTCCCGGGACAGGGAGTCAGCCCCAGCATTTT. Translating it yields CASSLPGTGSQPQHF. The rearrangement links TRBV6-1 to TRBJ1-5; 9 bases line up with TRBD1. The germline V gene encodes CDR1 MNHNS and CDR2 SASEGT. The CDR3 contains 15 residues. Trimming at V came to 5 bases and at J to 6 bases, leaving 8 bases not matched to a gene.

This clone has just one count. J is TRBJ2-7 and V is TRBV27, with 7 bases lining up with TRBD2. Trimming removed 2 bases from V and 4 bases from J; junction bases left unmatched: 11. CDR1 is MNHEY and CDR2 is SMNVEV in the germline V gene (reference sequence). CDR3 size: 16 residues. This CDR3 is CASSLNGATAGYEQYF. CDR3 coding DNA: TGTGCCAGCAGTTTAAATGGAGCGACAGCGGGGTACGAGCAGTACTTC.

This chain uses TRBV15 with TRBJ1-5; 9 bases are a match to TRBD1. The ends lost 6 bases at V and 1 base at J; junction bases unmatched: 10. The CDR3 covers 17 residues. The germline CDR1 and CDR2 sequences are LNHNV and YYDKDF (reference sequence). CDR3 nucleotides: TGTGCCACCAGTTTTGACAGGGGGGTCCGGAGCAATCAGCCCCAGCATTTT. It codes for CATSFDRGVRSNQPQHF.

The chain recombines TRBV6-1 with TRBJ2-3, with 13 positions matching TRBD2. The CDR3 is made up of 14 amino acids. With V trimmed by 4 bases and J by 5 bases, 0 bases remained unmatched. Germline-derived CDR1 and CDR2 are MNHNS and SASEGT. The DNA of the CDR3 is TGTGCCAGCAGTGGACTAGCGGGAGGAGATACGCAGTATTTT. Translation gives CASSGLAGGDTQYF.

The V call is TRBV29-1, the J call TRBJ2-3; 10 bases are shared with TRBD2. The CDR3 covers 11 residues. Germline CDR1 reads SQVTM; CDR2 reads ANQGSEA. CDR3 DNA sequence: TGCGGACTAGCGGGCACAGATACGCAGTATTTT. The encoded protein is CGLAGTDTQYF.

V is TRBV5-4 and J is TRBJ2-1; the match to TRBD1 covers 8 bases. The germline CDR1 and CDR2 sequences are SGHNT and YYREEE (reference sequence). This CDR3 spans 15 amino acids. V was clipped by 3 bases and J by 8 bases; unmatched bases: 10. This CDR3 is CASSWTTGAWDEQFF. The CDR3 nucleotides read TGTGCCAGCAGCTGGACGACAGGGGCCTGGGATGAGCAGTTCTTC. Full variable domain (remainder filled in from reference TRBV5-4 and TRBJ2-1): ETGVTQSPTHLIKTRGQQVTLRCSSQSGHNTVSWYQQALGQGPQFIFQYYREEENGRGNFPPRFSGLQFPNYSSELNVNALELDDSALYLCASSWTTGAWDEQFFGPGTRLTVL.

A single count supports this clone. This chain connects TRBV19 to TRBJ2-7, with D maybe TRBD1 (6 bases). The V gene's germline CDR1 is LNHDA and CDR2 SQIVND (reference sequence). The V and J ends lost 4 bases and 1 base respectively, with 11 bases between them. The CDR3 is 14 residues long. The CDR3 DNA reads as TGTGCCAGTAGTAGGGGGCTTAAGTCCTACGAGCAGTACTTC. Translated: CASSRGLKSYEQYF.

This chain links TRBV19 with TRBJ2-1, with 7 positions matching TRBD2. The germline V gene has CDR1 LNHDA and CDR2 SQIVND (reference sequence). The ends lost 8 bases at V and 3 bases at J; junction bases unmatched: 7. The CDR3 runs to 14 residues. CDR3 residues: CASGGVGSYNEQFF. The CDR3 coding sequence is TGTGCCAGTGGGGGGGTGGGGAGCTACAATGAGCAGTTCTTC.

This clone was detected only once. The chain's CDR3 is CASSRRGLGYTF. The DNA for the CDR3 is TGTGCCAGCAGTCGGCGGGGGCTGGGCTACACCTTC. The chain employs TRBV27 and TRBJ1-2, with a possible D match to TRBD1 (6 bases). There are 12 residues in the CDR3. V was pared by 5 bases and J by 8 bases, with 12 bases between. CDR1 MNHEY and CDR2 SMNVEV come from the germline V gene (reference sequence).

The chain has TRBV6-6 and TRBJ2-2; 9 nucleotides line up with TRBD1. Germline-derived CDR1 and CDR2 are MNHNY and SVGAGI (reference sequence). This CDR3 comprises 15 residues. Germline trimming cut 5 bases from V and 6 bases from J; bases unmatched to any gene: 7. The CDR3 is CASSRDRAQAGELFF. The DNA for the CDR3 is TGTGCCAGCAGTCGGGACAGGGCTCAGGCCGGGGAGCTGTTTTTT.

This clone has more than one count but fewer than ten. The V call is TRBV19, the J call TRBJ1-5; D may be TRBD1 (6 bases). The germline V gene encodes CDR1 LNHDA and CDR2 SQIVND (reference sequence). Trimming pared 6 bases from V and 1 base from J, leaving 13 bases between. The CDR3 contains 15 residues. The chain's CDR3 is CASRTGWDSNQPQHF. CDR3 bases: TGTGCCAGTAGAACAGGGTGGGACAGCAATCAGCCCCAGCATTTT.

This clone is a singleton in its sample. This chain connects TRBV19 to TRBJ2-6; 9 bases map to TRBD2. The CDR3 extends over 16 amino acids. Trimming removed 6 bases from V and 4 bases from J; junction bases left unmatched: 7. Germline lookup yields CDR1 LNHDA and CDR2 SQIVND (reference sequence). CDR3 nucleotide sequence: TGTGCCAGTAGCCCGAGCGGGAGGTTCGGGGCCAACGTCCTGACTTTC. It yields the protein CASSPSGRFGANVLTF.

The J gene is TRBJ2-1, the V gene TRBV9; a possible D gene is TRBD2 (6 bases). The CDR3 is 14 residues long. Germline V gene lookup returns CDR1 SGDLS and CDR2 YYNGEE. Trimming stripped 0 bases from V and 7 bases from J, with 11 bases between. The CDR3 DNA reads TGTGCCAGCAGCGTAGCCGGGAGTGTGAATGAGCAGTTCTTC. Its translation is CASSVAGSVNEQFF.

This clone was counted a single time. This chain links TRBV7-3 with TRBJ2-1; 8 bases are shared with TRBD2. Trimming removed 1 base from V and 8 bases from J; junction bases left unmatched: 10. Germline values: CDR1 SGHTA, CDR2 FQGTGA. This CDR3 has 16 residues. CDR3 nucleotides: TGTGCCAGCAGCTTAAAGTCTAGCGGGCTGGGAGATGAGCAGTTCTTC. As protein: CASSLKSSGLGDEQFF.

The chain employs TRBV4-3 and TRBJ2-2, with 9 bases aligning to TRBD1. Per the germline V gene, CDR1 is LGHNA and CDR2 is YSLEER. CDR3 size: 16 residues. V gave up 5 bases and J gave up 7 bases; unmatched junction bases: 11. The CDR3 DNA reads TGCGCCAGCAGCTTGGGACAGGGCTCAGTTGGCGGGGAGCTGTTTTTT. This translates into CASSLGQGSVGGELFF.

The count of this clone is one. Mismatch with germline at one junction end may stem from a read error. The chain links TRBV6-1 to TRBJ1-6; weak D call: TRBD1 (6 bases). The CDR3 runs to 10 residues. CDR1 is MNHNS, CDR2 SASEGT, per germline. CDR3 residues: CASSDGTPRF. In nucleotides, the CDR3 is TGTGCCAGCAGTGATGGGACACCCCGCTTT.

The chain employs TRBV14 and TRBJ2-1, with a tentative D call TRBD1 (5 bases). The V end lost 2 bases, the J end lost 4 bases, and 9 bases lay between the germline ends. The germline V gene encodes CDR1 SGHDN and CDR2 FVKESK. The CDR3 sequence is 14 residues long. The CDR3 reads CASSQTGYYNEQFF. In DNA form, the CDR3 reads TGTGCCAGCAGCCAAACAGGTTATTACAATGAGCAGTTCTTC. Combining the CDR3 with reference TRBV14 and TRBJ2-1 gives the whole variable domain EAGVTQFPSHSVIEKGQTVTLRCDPISGHDNLYWYRRVMGKEIKFLLHFVKESKQDESGMPNNRFLAERTGGTYSTLKVQPAELEDSGVYFCASSQTGYYNEQFFGPGTRLTVL.

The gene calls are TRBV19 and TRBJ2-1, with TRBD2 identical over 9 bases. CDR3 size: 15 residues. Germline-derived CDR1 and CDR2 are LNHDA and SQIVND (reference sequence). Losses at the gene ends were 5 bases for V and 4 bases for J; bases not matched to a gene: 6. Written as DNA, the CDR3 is TGTGCCAGTAGTCCGGGACTAGCAACATACAATGAGCAGTTCTTC. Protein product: CASSPGLATYNEQFF.

The CDR3 coding sequence is TGTGCCAGCAGTCAGGCCGGGACAGGGGGAATTCAGACCCAGTACTTC. It is translated as CASSQAGTGGIQTQYF. The chain links TRBV28 to TRBJ2-5, with 11 nucleotides matching TRBD1. This CDR3 comprises 16 residues. Germline V gene lookup returns CDR1 MDHEN and CDR2 SYDVKM. V lost 5 bases and J lost 6; bases outside the gene matches: 11.

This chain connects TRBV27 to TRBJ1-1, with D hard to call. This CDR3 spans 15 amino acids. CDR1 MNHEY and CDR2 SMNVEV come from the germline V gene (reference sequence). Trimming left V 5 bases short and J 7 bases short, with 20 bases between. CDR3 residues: CASSPRPQGSVEAFF. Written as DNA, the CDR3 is TGTGCCAGCAGTCCCCGACCCCAAGGGAGCGTTGAAGCTTTCTTT.

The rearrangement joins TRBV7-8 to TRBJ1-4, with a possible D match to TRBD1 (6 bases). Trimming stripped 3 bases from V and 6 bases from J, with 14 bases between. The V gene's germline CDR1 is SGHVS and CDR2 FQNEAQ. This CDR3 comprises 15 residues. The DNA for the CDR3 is TGTGCCAGCAGCTTGATGGCAGGGGAATATGAAAAACTGTTTTTT. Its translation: CASSLMAGEYEKLFF. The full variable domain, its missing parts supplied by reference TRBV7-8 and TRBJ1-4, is GAGVSQSPRYKVAKRGQDVALRCDPISGHVSLFWYQQALGQGPEFLTYFQNEAQLDKSGLPSDRFFAERPEGSVSTLKIQRTQQEDSAVYLCASSLMAGEYEKLFFGSGTQLSVL.

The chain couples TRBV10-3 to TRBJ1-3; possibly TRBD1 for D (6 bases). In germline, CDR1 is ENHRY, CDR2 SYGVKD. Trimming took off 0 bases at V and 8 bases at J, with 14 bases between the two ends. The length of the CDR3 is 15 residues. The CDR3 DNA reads TGTGCCATCAGTGAGTCGACCGTAGGGGGTTACACCATATATTTT. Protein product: CAISESTVGGYTIYF.

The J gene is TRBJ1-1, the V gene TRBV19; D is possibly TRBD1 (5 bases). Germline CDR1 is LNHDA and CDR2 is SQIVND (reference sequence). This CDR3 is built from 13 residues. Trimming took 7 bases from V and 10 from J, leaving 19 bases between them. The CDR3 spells CASISPSGLAAFF. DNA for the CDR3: TGTGCCAGTATTTCGCCATCAGGGTTAGCAGCTTTCTTT. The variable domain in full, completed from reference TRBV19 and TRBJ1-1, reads DGGITQSPKYLFRKEGQNVTLSCEQNLNHDAMYWYRQDPGQGLRLIYYSQIVNDFQKGDIAEGYSVSREKKESFPLTVTSAQKNPTAFYLCASISPSGLAAFFGQGTRLTVV.

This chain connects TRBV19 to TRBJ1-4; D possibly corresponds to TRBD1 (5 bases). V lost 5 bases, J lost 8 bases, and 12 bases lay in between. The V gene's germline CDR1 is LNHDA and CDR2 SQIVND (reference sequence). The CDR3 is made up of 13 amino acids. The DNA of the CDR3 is TGTGCCAGTAGTCCAGGGATAGAGGAAAAACTGTTTTTT. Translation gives CASSPGIEEKLFF.

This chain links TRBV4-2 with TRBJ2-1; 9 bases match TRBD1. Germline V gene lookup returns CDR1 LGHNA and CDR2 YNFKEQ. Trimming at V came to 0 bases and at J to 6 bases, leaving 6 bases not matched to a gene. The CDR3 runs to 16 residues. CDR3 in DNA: TGTGCCAGCAGCCAAGATCCCGGGACAGGGTCCAATGAGCAGTTCTTC. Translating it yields CASSQDPGTGSNEQFF.

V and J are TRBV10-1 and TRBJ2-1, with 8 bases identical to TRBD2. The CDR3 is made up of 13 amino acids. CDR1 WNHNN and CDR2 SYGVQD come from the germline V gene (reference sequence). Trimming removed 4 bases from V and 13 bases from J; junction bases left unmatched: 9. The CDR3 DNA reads TGCGCCAGCAGTGCCGGCCCGGGGGGGCTACAGTTCTTC. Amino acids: CASSAGPGGLQFF.